The clone carrying this TCR beta chain came up many times. Its antigen is not known. This sample was taken from a study of T cells in Graves' hyperthyroidism and ophthalmopathy. Study outcomes and limitations: Separating ophthalmopathy from stable hyperthyroidism was achieved by a 13 V-J model. Within blood appeared most thyroid clonotypes that had expanded above 0.001.

Regions amplified from RNA transcripts were the TCR beta CDR3 regions. Using the HTBI primer set, a first-round RT-PCR was run on the TCR CDR3. TCRdb analysed the multiplex PCR reads with MiXCR anew, one entry per CDR3 protein. Of some 500,000 distinct CDR3 sequences listed, roughly 15% are singletons. This CDR3 spans 16 amino acids. The ends lost 3 bases at V and 7 bases at J; junction bases unmatched: 14. Germline V gives CDR1 KGHSH, CDR2 LQKENI. The PBMCs were sourced from fresh peripheral blood (about 10 ml). The sequencing input was blood. This clonotype was obtained from a woman in her thirties with Graves' ophthalmopathy. The chain recombines TRBV18 with TRBJ1-1, with 7 bases lining up with TRBD1. In nucleotides, the CDR3 is TGTGCCAGCTCACCCAAAGGCAAAGGGGGCGCGGGTGAAGCTTTCTTT. Amino acid sequence: CASSPKGKGGAGEAFF.